Shown below are 2 T cell receptor beta chains from a single sample sequenced in a study of cytomegalovirus exposure and HLA in healthy donors. This PCR relied on a set of 60 Vbeta primers and 13 Jbeta primers. Method: immunoSEQ multiplex PCR; TCRdb's copy keeps in-frame clones and lacks some. The table shows roughly 150,000 clones, with roughly 71% occurring only once. Sample: PBMCs. These receptors came from a woman between 50 and 59 years old in good health and CMV-seropositive.

The CDR3 here is CARVLSGGLGNQPQHF. The CDR3 DNA is TGTGCCCGGGTTCTCAGCGGGGGATTAGGCAATCAGCCCCAGCATTTT. The chain carries TRBV30 and TRBJ1-5, with D possibly TRBD1 on 5 matching bases. Germline CDR1 reads GTSNPN; CDR2 reads SVGIG (reference sequence). Trimming removed 8 bases at V and 2 bases at J, with 22 bases between. This CDR3 is 16 amino acids long.

This chain uses TRBV6-1 with TRBJ1-6; TRBD1 matches at 9 bases. CDR1 and CDR2 (germline): MNHNS, SASEGT. J lost 8 bases, V lost 3 bases, and 11 bases had no gene match. The CDR3 has 17 residues. CDR3 nucleotide sequence: TGTGCCAGCAGTGATGAGGACAGGGGCTACGGGGATTCACCCCTCCACTTT. It is translated as CASSDEDRGYGDSPLHF.